These T cell receptor beta chains were read from a single sample in a study of blood T cells in healthy people across ages. One entry per CDR3 protein results from TCRdb running MiXCR on the 5' RACE reads. The data hold over 1,300,000 distinct CDR3 sequences, with approximately 63% observed a single time. The sequenced material came from blood. The origin of the receptors is a man in his late teens or twenties in good health. Both conserved end residues are part of each CDR3. D genes are given only for firm matches. The listing skips clone size in some rows; elsewhere it reads once, few, many or a size class.

abundance: NA; d_gene: TRBD2; v_gene: TRBV6-6; j_gene: TRBJ2-3; CDR3nt: TGTGCCAGCAACGACTATAGCGGGAGAAGTTCAGATACGCAGTATTTT; CDR3aa: CASNDYSGRSSDTQYF
abundance: few; d_gene: TRBD1; v_gene: TRBV29-1; j_gene: TRBJ2-1; CDR3nt: TGCAGCGCGGCGGGACAGGGCCTTAATGAGCAGTTCTTC; CDR3aa: CSAAGQGLNEQFF
abundance: few; d_gene: NA; v_gene: TRBV3-1; j_gene: TRBJ2-5; CDR3nt: TGTGCCAGCAGCCAAGATACTCAAGCTTCGGAGACCCAGTACTTC; CDR3aa: CASSQDTQASETQYF
abundance: few; d_gene: NA; v_gene: TRBV12-3/TRBV12-4; j_gene: TRBJ1-4; CDR3nt: TGTGCCAGCGGGGCAGAAAAACTGTTTTTT; CDR3aa: CASGAEKLFF
abundance: NA; d_gene: NA; v_gene: TRBV7-9; j_gene: TRBJ2-6; CDR3nt: TGTGCCGGCTTAAGCTCTGGGGCCAACGTCCTGACTTTC; CDR3aa: CAGLSSGANVLTF
abundance: NA; d_gene: NA; v_gene: TRBV4-1; j_gene: TRBJ1-4; CDR3nt: TGCGCCAGCAGCCAAGCACAGGGCGGGGAAAAACTGTTTTTT; CDR3aa: CASSQAQGGEKLFF
abundance: NA; d_gene: TRBD2; v_gene: TRBV2; j_gene: TRBJ2-5; CDR3nt: TGTGCCAGCAGGAGTACTAGCGGGGGTCTGGAGACCCAGTACTTC; CDR3aa: CASRSTSGGLETQYF
abundance: NA; d_gene: NA; v_gene: TRBV11-1; j_gene: TRBJ2-7; CDR3nt: TGTGCCAGCAGTTTTGCATATCAGGGAATCTCCTACGAGCAGTACTTC; CDR3aa: CASSFAYQGISYEQYF
abundance: few; d_gene: NA; v_gene: TRBV29-1; j_gene: TRBJ2-5; CDR3nt: TGCAGCGTTCTCCCCTCTTTCCGGGGGAAACAGACCCAGTACTTC; CDR3aa: CSVLPSFRGKQTQYF
abundance: NA; d_gene: NA; v_gene: TRBV25-1; j_gene: TRBJ2-7; CDR3nt: TGTGCCAGCAGTGAATCCGCAGCGAGCTCCTACGAGCAGTACTTC; CDR3aa: CASSESAASSYEQYF
abundance: NA; d_gene: NA; v_gene: TRBV30; j_gene: TRBJ2-4; CDR3nt: TGTGCTGCCGACAGCATAGCCAAAAACATTCAGTACTTC; CDR3aa: CAADSIAKNIQYF
abundance: many; d_gene: NA; v_gene: TRBV3-1; j_gene: TRBJ1-2; CDR3nt: TGTGCCAGCAGCCGGGACACTAACTATGGCTACACCTTC; CDR3aa: CASSRDTNYGYTF
abundance: few; d_gene: TRBD1; v_gene: TRBV20-1; j_gene: TRBJ2-7; CDR3nt: TGCAGTGCTGACGAAGCGACAGGGAACGAGCAGTACTTC; CDR3aa: CSADEATGNEQYF
abundance: NA; d_gene: TRBD1; v_gene: TRBV7-9; j_gene: TRBJ2-3; CDR3nt: TGTGCCAGCAGCTTAGGACAGGGTCGGGACACAGATACGCAGTATTTT; CDR3aa: CASSLGQGRDTDTQYF
abundance: few; d_gene: TRBD2; v_gene: TRBV27; j_gene: TRBJ2-7; CDR3nt: TGTGCCAGCAGTTTATCTAGCGGGCGAACCTACGAGCAGTACTTC; CDR3aa: CASSLSSGRTYEQYF
abundance: once; d_gene: NA; v_gene: TRBV27; j_gene: TRBJ2-1; CDR3nt: TGTGCCAGCAGTTTCGATCCCCAGGGTCTGAATGAGCAGTTCTTC; CDR3aa: CASSFDPQGLNEQFF
abundance: NA; d_gene: NA; v_gene: TRBV28; j_gene: TRBJ1-5; CDR3nt: TGTGCCAGCAGTTTTCCCAACAATCCCCTTAGCAATCAGCCCCAGCATTTT; CDR3aa: CASSFPNNPLSNQPQHF
abundance: NA; d_gene: TRBD1; v_gene: TRBV10-2; j_gene: TRBJ1-1; CDR3nt: TGCGCCAGCAGTGTGAGGACAGGGACTAAGAACACTGAAGCTTTCTTT; CDR3aa: CASSVRTGTKNTEAFF
abundance: NA; d_gene: NA; v_gene: TRBV12-3/TRBV12-4; j_gene: TRBJ2-7; CDR3nt: TGTGCCAGCAGTAGCCGAGGGGGTTCCGAGCAGTACTTC; CDR3aa: CASSSRGGSEQYF
abundance: NA; d_gene: TRBD1; v_gene: TRBV27; j_gene: TRBJ1-1; CDR3nt: TGTGCCAGCAGTGTCAGGGGGGGGCGAACTGAAGCTTTCTTT; CDR3aa: CASSVRGGRTEAFF
abundance: NA; d_gene: TRBD1; v_gene: TRBV7-9; j_gene: TRBJ2-7; CDR3nt: TGTGCCAGCAGTTCGGGGCAGGGGGCAAGGAACGAGCAGTACTTC; CDR3aa: CASSSGQGARNEQYF
abundance: NA; d_gene: NA; v_gene: TRBV4-3; j_gene: TRBJ2-7; CDR3nt: TGCGCCAGCAGCCCCTCCGGCAGGGGGGATTACGAGCAGTACTTC; CDR3aa: CASSPSGRGDYEQYF
abundance: NA; d_gene: NA; v_gene: TRBV10-3; j_gene: TRBJ2-1; CDR3nt: TGTGCCATCAGTGCGGGCCAGGGCATCAATGAGCAGTTCTTC; CDR3aa: CAISAGQGINEQFF
abundance: NA; d_gene: NA; v_gene: TRBV7-2; j_gene: TRBJ2-7; CDR3nt: TGTGCCAGCAGCCCCTGGGGGCGGGAGAGCTCCTACGAGCAGTACTTC; CDR3aa: CASSPWGRESSYEQYF
abundance: NA; d_gene: NA; v_gene: TRBV6-1; j_gene: TRBJ1-4; CDR3nt: TGTGCCAGCAGTGATTCGACCGAAAAACTGTTTTTT; CDR3aa: CASSDSTEKLFF
abundance: NA; d_gene: TRBD1; v_gene: TRBV4-1; j_gene: TRBJ1-2; CDR3nt: TGCGCCAGCAGCCAAGCTCAGACAGGGCCGGATGGCTACACCTTC; CDR3aa: CASSQAQTGPDGYTF
abundance: NA; d_gene: NA; v_gene: TRBV20-1; j_gene: TRBJ2-5; CDR3nt: TGCAGTGCTCAGATTCCTAGCGTTTACAATGAGCAGTACTTC; CDR3aa: CSAQIPSVYNEQYF
abundance: NA; d_gene: NA; v_gene: TRBV12-3/TRBV12-4; j_gene: TRBJ2-5; CDR3nt: TGTGCCAGTTTAGGAGGGCTGGAGACCCAGTACTTC; CDR3aa: CASLGGLETQYF
abundance: NA; d_gene: NA; v_gene: TRBV29-1; j_gene: TRBJ2-3; CDR3nt: TGCAGCATCCAAACTTTGCGGGGAGTTGTAGATACGCAGTATTTT; CDR3aa: CSIQTLRGVVDTQYF
abundance: NA; d_gene: NA; v_gene: TRBV28; j_gene: TRBJ1-4; CDR3nt: TGTGCCAGCAGTCCACCCCAGACTATAAATGAAAAACTGTTTTTT; CDR3aa: CASSPPQTINEKLFF
abundance: NA; d_gene: NA; v_gene: TRBV2; j_gene: TRBJ2-5; CDR3nt: TGTGCCAGCAGTGATCGCGGGCAGGGGAAGACCCAGTACTTC; CDR3aa: CASSDRGQGKTQYF
abundance: NA; d_gene: TRBD2; v_gene: TRBV29-1; j_gene: TRBJ2-7; CDR3nt: TGCAGCGTTGAAACACCGACTAGCGGGGGGTCGCAGTACGAGCAGTACTTC; CDR3aa: CSVETPTSGGSQYEQYF
abundance: NA; d_gene: TRBD2; v_gene: TRBV7-2; j_gene: TRBJ2-1; CDR3nt: TGTGCCAGCAGCGCTAGCGGGGTTTGGGACAATGAGCAGTTCTTC; CDR3aa: CASSASGVWDNEQFF
abundance: few; d_gene: NA; v_gene: TRBV10-3; j_gene: TRBJ1-4; CDR3nt: TGTGCCATCAGTGAGGAGAGACTGTCAACTAATGAAAAACTGTTTTTT; CDR3aa: CAISEERLSTNEKLFF
abundance: NA; d_gene: TRBD2; v_gene: TRBV3-1; j_gene: TRBJ2-1; CDR3nt: TGTGCCAGCAGCCAGGATCTAGCGGATACCTACAATGAGCAGTTCTTC; CDR3aa: CASSQDLADTYNEQFF
abundance: few; d_gene: TRBD1; v_gene: TRBV28; j_gene: TRBJ2-7; CDR3nt: TGTGCCAGCAGTTCCACAGGGGAAGAGCAGTACTTC; CDR3aa: CASSSTGEEQYF
abundance: once; d_gene: TRBD1; v_gene: TRBV7-2; j_gene: TRBJ2-7; CDR3nt: TGTGCCAGCAGGACAGGGGGCTCCAACTACGAGCAGTACTTC; CDR3aa: CASRTGGSNYEQYF
abundance: NA; d_gene: NA; v_gene: TRBV7-9; j_gene: TRBJ2-1; CDR3nt: TGTGCCAGCAGCTTAAGGCGAGTCGATGAGCAGTTCTTC; CDR3aa: CASSLRRVDEQFF
abundance: NA; d_gene: NA; v_gene: TRBV5-6; j_gene: TRBJ1-4; CDR3nt: TGTGCCAGCAGCTTGTTAAGGGAAAAACTGTTTTTT; CDR3aa: CASSLLREKLFF
abundance: few; d_gene: NA; v_gene: TRBV15; j_gene: TRBJ1-5; CDR3nt: TGTGCCACCAGCAGAGATTCCTACAGCCTTAGCAATCAGCCCCAGCATTTT; CDR3aa: CATSRDSYSLSNQPQHF
abundance: NA; d_gene: NA; v_gene: TRBV12-3/TRBV12-4; j_gene: TRBJ2-7; CDR3nt: TGTGCCAGCAGTCTCCACGGGAGATATTCCTACGAGCAGTACTTC; CDR3aa: CASSLHGRYSYEQYF
abundance: NA; d_gene: NA; v_gene: TRBV20-1; j_gene: TRBJ2-3; CDR3nt: TGCAGGGTTAATGCGGGACTTAACACAGATACGCAGTATTTT; CDR3aa: CRVNAGLNTDTQYF
abundance: once; d_gene: TRBD1; v_gene: TRBV2; j_gene: TRBJ2-3; CDR3nt: TGTGCCAGCAGTGAGAGGGACAGGGGGACGTTATTCACAGATACGCAGTATTTT; CDR3aa: CASSERDRGTLFTDTQYF
abundance: NA; d_gene: NA; v_gene: TRBV29-1; j_gene: TRBJ1-2; CDR3nt: TGCAGCGTTGATTTACCTTATAGCCAGGACCGGGAGAGCTACACCTTC; CDR3aa: CSVDLPYSQDRESYTF
abundance: NA; d_gene: NA; v_gene: TRBV5-1; j_gene: TRBJ2-7; CDR3nt: TGCGCCAGCAGCCCAAACACCCAATATTACGAGCAGTACTTC; CDR3aa: CASSPNTQYYEQYF
abundance: NA; d_gene: TRBD2; v_gene: TRBV10-3; j_gene: TRBJ2-3; CDR3nt: TGTGCCATCACCGGGACTAGCGGGGGGGTAGATACGCAGTATTTT; CDR3aa: CAITGTSGGVDTQYF
abundance: NA; d_gene: NA; v_gene: TRBV29-1; j_gene: TRBJ1-1; CDR3nt: TGCAGCGTTGTAGCAGAGGGGGGCCCGCTTCTTGAAGCTTTCTTT; CDR3aa: CSVVAEGGPLLEAFF
abundance: NA; d_gene: NA; v_gene: TRBV5-1; j_gene: TRBJ2-3; CDR3nt: TGCGCCAGCAGCTTACCTCGCAACAGGGACACAGATACGCAGTATTTT; CDR3aa: CASSLPRNRDTDTQYF
abundance: NA; d_gene: TRBD2; v_gene: TRBV27; j_gene: TRBJ2-3; CDR3nt: TGTGCCAGCAGTCCCGCAAGGGGAGCGGGGGGGACTAGCACAGATACGCAGTATTTT; CDR3aa: CASSPARGAGGTSTDTQYF
abundance: NA; d_gene: NA; v_gene: TRBV5-6; j_gene: TRBJ1-4; CDR3nt: TGTGCCAGCAGTGTCTCAACTAATGAAAAACTGTTTTTT; CDR3aa: CASSVSTNEKLFF
abundance: NA; d_gene: NA; v_gene: TRBV7-2; j_gene: TRBJ2-7; CDR3nt: TGTGCCAGCAGCTTGGGCCCCAGACGTTACTACGAGCAGTACTTC; CDR3aa: CASSLGPRRYYEQYF
abundance: NA; d_gene: NA; v_gene: TRBV27; j_gene: TRBJ1-3; CDR3nt: TGTGCCAGCAGCTCTGGGGGTGACTCTGGAAACACCATATATTTT; CDR3aa: CASSSGGDSGNTIYF
abundance: once; d_gene: NA; v_gene: TRBV20-1; j_gene: TRBJ2-5; CDR3nt: TGCAGTGCTAGTGCCCAAGAGACCCAGTACTTC; CDR3aa: CSASAQETQYF
abundance: NA; d_gene: NA; v_gene: TRBV19; j_gene: TRBJ1-1; CDR3nt: TGTGCCAGTAGTATGGGGGGGGGCGAGGGAGAAGCTTTCTTT; CDR3aa: CASSMGGGEGEAFF
abundance: few; d_gene: NA; v_gene: TRBV29-1; j_gene: TRBJ1-2; CDR3nt: TGCAGCGTTGAAAGGATCCGGATGGCTAACTATGGCTACACCTTC; CDR3aa: CSVERIRMANYGYTF
abundance: NA; d_gene: TRBD1; v_gene: TRBV20-1; j_gene: TRBJ1-2; CDR3nt: TGCAGTGCGAGTACAGGGGGAAACTATGGCTACACCTTC; CDR3aa: CSASTGGNYGYTF
abundance: NA; d_gene: NA; v_gene: TRBV4-1; j_gene: TRBJ2-1; CDR3nt: TGCGCCAGCAGCCAAGACCGAAGTTTCAGTGAGCAGTTCTTC; CDR3aa: CASSQDRSFSEQFF